These 27 T cell receptor beta chains were all obtained from the same sample, sequenced in a study of T cell responses to AZD1222 COVID-19 vaccine. This table comes from immunoSEQ multiplex PCR, and its TCRdb copy is limited to in-frame clones, with some not included. The table includes around 150,000 clones, 91% detected once. The specimen was peripheral blood, collected 28 days after the second dose of the MenACWY control vaccine. These receptors all stem from an adult who received the MenACWY meningococcal vaccine as a control.

The chain combines TRBV28 with TRBJ1-1; D is perhaps TRBD1 (6 bases). CDR1 is MDHEN and CDR2 is SYDVKM in the germline V gene. The germline V and J ends were trimmed by 5 bases and 1 base, with 11 bases remaining between them. CDR3 length: 14 residues. CDR3 in DNA: TGTGCCAGCAGTCCAGGGACACAGAACACTGAAGCTTTCTTT. Amino acids: CASSPGTQNTEAFF.

The rearrangement uses TRBV5-5 and TRBJ2-7; a possible D gene is TRBD2 (5 bases). V was trimmed by 1 base and J by 5 bases, leaving 13 bases between them. The CDR3 is 14 amino acids. The germline gives CDR1 SGHKS, CDR2 YYEKEE (reference sequence). CDR3 protein: CASSLLGGYHEQYF. DNA of the CDR3: TGTGCCAGCAGCTTGCTGGGCGGGTACCACGAGCAGTACTTC. The full variable domain, its missing parts supplied by reference TRBV5-5 and TRBJ2-7, is DAGVTQSPTHLIKTRGQQVTLRCSPISGHKSVSWYQQVLGQGPQFIFQYYEKEERGRGNFPDRFSARQFPNYSSELNVNALLLGDSALYLCASSLLGGYHEQYFGPGTRLTVT.

The V and J genes are TRBV5-6 and TRBJ1-2, with D maybe TRBD1 (5 bases). CDR1 is SGHDT and CDR2 is YYEEEE in the germline V gene. The CDR3 totals 15 residues. V was cut by 5 bases and J by 4 bases, with 18 bases left in between. As DNA, the CDR3 is TGTGCCAGCAGTCCGAGACGGACCGGGGGCTATGGCTACACCTTC. It codes for CASSPRRTGGYGYTF. Full variable domain (remainder filled in from reference TRBV5-6 and TRBJ1-2): DAGVTQSPTHLIKTRGQQVTLRCSPKSGHDTVSWYQQALGQGPQFIFQYYEEEERQRGNFPDRFSGHQFPNYSSELNVNALLLGDSALYLCASSPRRTGGYGYTFGSGTRLTVV.

The V and J genes are TRBV9 and TRBJ2-3, with D possibly being TRBD2 (6 bases). Germline CDR1 and CDR2: SGDLS and YYNGEE. The CDR3 length is 15 residues. V lost 4 bases to trimming and J lost 1 base, with 13 bases between them. CDR3 loop: CASSSYGGGTDTQYF. The DNA for the CDR3 is TGTGCCAGCAGCTCCTATGGCGGGGGCACAGATACGCAGTATTTT.

The V and J genes are TRBV28 and TRBJ1-1, with a weak D call TRBD1 (5 bases). Trimming removed 7 bases at V and 4 bases at J, with 16 bases between. This CDR3 region has 14 residues. From germline, CDR1 is MDHEN and CDR2 SYDVKM. This chain's CDR3 is CASKYGGELTEAFF. The CDR3, as DNA: TGTGCCAGCAAATATGGGGGGGAACTCACTGAAGCTTTCTTT.

The V call is TRBV4-3, the J call TRBJ2-7; 8 positions match TRBD1. V was pared by 0 bases and J by 4 bases, with 14 bases of the junction left unmatched. The CDR3 contains 18 residues. Looked up from germline, CDR1 is LGHNA and CDR2 is YSLEER. The CDR3 spells CASSQESRAGGARYEQYF. The CDR3 bases are TGCGCCAGCAGCCAAGAAAGCAGGGCAGGGGGCGCGAGGTACGAGCAGTACTTC.

CDR3 sequence (DNA): TGTGCCAGCAGCCCGGGACAGCGAAGGGAAAAACTGTTTTTT. Amino acids: CASSPGQRREKLFF. The rearrangement joins TRBV7-9 to TRBJ1-4; TRBD1 agrees at 7 bases. Germline-derived CDR1 and CDR2 are SEHNR and FQNEAQ (reference sequence). CDR3 length: 14 residues. The V segment lost 5 bases and the J segment 8 bases; nucleotides outside the gene matches: 8.

The CDR3 sequence is CASCRGDAEAFF. The DNA for the CDR3 is TGTGCCAGCTGCAGAGGGGACGCTGAAGCTTTCTTT. J is TRBJ1-1 and V is TRBV25-1, with D possibly matching TRBD1 (5 bases). Trimming stripped 8 bases from V and 6 bases from J, with 13 bases between. Germline V gene data show CDR1 as MGHDK and CDR2 as SYGVNS. The CDR3 runs to 12 residues.

The chain recombines TRBV18 with TRBJ1-5; a possible D gene is TRBD1 (5 bases). V was pared by 2 bases and J by 5 bases, with 10 bases between. The CDR3 has 14 residues. Germline V lookup: CDR1 KGHSH, CDR2 LQKENI. The chain's CDR3 is CASSPGLGDQPQHF. The DNA for the CDR3 is TGTGCCAGCTCACCAGGGTTAGGGGATCAGCCCCAGCATTTT.

The chain joins TRBV5-4 to TRBJ2-1; unclear D gene. CDR1 and CDR2 (germline): SGHNT, YYREEE (reference sequence). CDR3 length: 14 residues. Trimming removed 4 bases from V and 0 bases from J, with 8 bases in between. DNA for the CDR3: TGTGCCAGCAGCCATACGGGCTCCTACAATGAGCAGTTCTTC. As protein: CASSHTGSYNEQFF.

The rearrangement links TRBV7-2 to TRBJ1-1; 7 bases match TRBD1. This CDR3 has 15 residues. The V and J ends lost 1 base and 7 bases, in that order; junction bases with no gene match: 9. The germline CDR1 and CDR2 sequences are SGHTA and FQGNSA. CDR3 in amino acids: CASSLVSEGAFEAFF. Written as DNA, the CDR3 is TGTGCCAGCAGCTTAGTTTCGGAGGGGGCGTTTGAAGCTTTCTTT.

J is TRBJ1-5 and V is TRBV4-2, with 10 positions matching TRBD1. V lost 1 base and J lost 1; bases outside the gene matches: 7. This CDR3 has 18 amino acids. Germline values: CDR1 LGHNA, CDR2 YNFKEQ. The CDR3 is CASSQAGTGVESNQPQHF. The CDR3 nucleotides read TGTGCCAGCAGCCAAGCCGGGACAGGGGTGGAAAGCAATCAGCCCCAGCATTTT.

The chain combines TRBV28 with TRBJ1-1; D is perhaps TRBD1 (5 bases). Germline lookup yields CDR1 MDHEN and CDR2 SYDVKM. V lost 6 bases and J lost 0, with 23 bases in between. This CDR3 has 18 residues. This CDR3 is CASSPNGPGTGMNTEAFF. CDR3 DNA: TGTGCCAGCAGCCCCAATGGTCCCGGGACGGGAATGAACACTGAAGCTTTCTTT.

V and J are TRBV5-1 and TRBJ2-1; TRBD2 matches at 15 bases. The CDR3 consists of 14 residues. Looked up from germline, CDR1 is SGHRS and CDR2 is YFSETQ. V lost 6 bases to trimming and J lost 15 bases; unmatched junction nucleotides: 10. In nucleotides, the CDR3 is TGCGCCAGCACCAGGACTAGCGGGGGGGCCGTACTGTTCTTC. Its translation is CASTRTSGGAVLFF.

This clone has only one observation. V gene TRBV5-1 combines with J gene TRBJ2-7; maybe TRBD2 (5 bases). Trimming cost V 0 bases and J 3 bases, with 16 bases left between them. The V gene's germline CDR1 is SGHRS and CDR2 YFSETQ. The CDR3 is 16 amino acids. Here the CDR3 DNA reads TGCGCCAGCAGCTTGGGGGCCCGAGGGAGAGACTACGAGCAGTACTTC. This codes for CASSLGARGRDYEQYF.

This clone was observed once. The rearrangement uses TRBV6-5 and TRBJ2-7, with 7 bases identical to TRBD1. Germline CDR1 and CDR2: MNHEY and SVGAGI. The CDR3 runs 14 residues. V was clipped by 6 bases and J by 4 bases; unmatched bases: 9. This chain's CDR3 is CASSPGQARYEQYF. DNA of the CDR3: TGTGCCAGCAGCCCCGGACAGGCTAGATACGAGCAGTACTTC.

This clone was counted a single time. The rearrangement links TRBV10-2 to TRBJ1-3, with 7 bases identical to TRBD1. V shed 6 bases, J shed 2 bases, and the junction held 10 bases outside the gene matches. The germline gives CDR1 WSHSY, CDR2 SAAADI. The CDR3 length is 16 residues. In DNA form, the CDR3 reads TGCGCCAGCAGGGCTACTCAGACAGGGCCTGGAAACACCATATATTTT. Amino acid sequence: CASRATQTGPGNTIYF.

The chain recombines TRBV30 with TRBJ2-3; 7 nucleotides align to TRBD1. The CDR3 runs 16 residues. CDR1 is GTSNPN, CDR2 SVGIG, per germline (reference sequence). V trimming: 4 bases; J trimming: 1 base; junction bases outside the gene matches: 11. CDR3 nucleotides: TGTGCCTGGACCCGGACAGGCTCCTCCGGCACAGATACGCAGTATTTT. Amino acid sequence: CAWTRTGSSGTDTQYF.

The gene calls are TRBV7-8 and TRBJ2-7; D ambiguous. CDR1 and CDR2 from the germline V gene are SGHVS and FQNEAQ. V was clipped by 1 base and J by 0 bases, with 7 bases between them. The CDR3 has 14 residues. The CDR3 region is CASSLGLSSYEQYF. The CDR3, as DNA: TGTGCCAGCAGCTTAGGCTTGTCCTCCTACGAGCAGTACTTC.

The chain has TRBV7-8 and TRBJ2-5; the match to TRBD2 covers 10 bases. The CDR3 has 17 amino acids. Germline CDR1 reads SGHVS; CDR2 reads FQNEAQ. V was clipped by 1 base and J by 5 bases; unmatched bases: 10. The CDR3 region is CASSLVASGSVGETQYF. In DNA form, the CDR3 reads TGTGCCAGCAGCTTAGTCGCTAGCGGGAGTGTCGGGGAGACCCAGTACTTC.

The chain recombines TRBV6-1 with TRBJ1-5, with 7 bases fitting TRBD1. The CDR3 is made up of 15 amino acids. Germline CDR1 is MNHNS and CDR2 is SASEGT. V shed 2 bases and J 2 bases; nucleotides not matched to a gene: 3. CDR3 sequence (DNA): TGTGCCAGCAGTGAAATAGGGGGCGGCAATCAGCCCCAGCATTTT. Protein product: CASSEIGGGNQPQHF.

The chain has TRBV7-9 and TRBJ1-5; 8 nucleotides line up with TRBD1. The CDR3 length is 14 residues. Germline V gives CDR1 SEHNR, CDR2 FQNEAQ (reference sequence). V was clipped by 1 base and J by 4 bases; unmatched bases: 0. CDR3 DNA sequence: TGTGCCAGCAGCTTAGGACAGGGGAATCAGCCCCAGCATTTT. Protein product: CASSLGQGNQPQHF.

The chain is built from TRBV7-9 and TRBJ2-3; TRBD1 matches at 7 bases. J gave up 2 bases and V 3 bases, and 5 bases lay outside the gene matches. The CDR3 has 15 residues. The germline V gene has CDR1 SEHNR and CDR2 FQNEAQ (reference sequence). This chain's CDR3 is CASSLTGLNTDTQYF. CDR3 nucleotide sequence: TGTGCCAGCAGCTTGACAGGGCTGAACACAGATACGCAGTATTTT.

This chain uses TRBV10-3 with TRBJ2-5; D gene uncertain. Germline V gene sequence: CDR1 ENHRY, CDR2 SYGVKD. The CDR3 runs 13 residues. V lost 8 bases and J 1 base, leaving 11 bases between the germline ends. The CDR3 DNA sequence: TGTGCCATCGGTCTACTACCCCAAGAGACCCAGTACTTC. This sequence encodes CAIGLLPQETQYF.

The V gene is TRBV6-2 or TRBV6-3, the J gene TRBJ2-3; 10 bases line up with TRBD2. This CDR3 spans 17 amino acids. V was pared by 5 bases and J by 4 bases, with 12 bases of the junction left unmatched. Germline CDR1 and CDR2: MNHEY and SVGEGT. The CDR3 DNA follows: TGTGCCAGCAGTAATTCGGGACTAGCGATTTTCCCAGATACGCAGTATTTT. Its translation: CASSNSGLAIFPDTQYF.

The chain recombines TRBV19 with TRBJ2-1; D gene unclear. With 1 base removed from V and 3 bases from J, the gap between germline ends came to 7 bases. Germline V gene sequence: CDR1 LNHDA, CDR2 SQIVND (reference sequence). This CDR3 spans 14 amino acids. The CDR3 region has the DNA TGTGCCAGTAGTATAGGCTCCAACTACAATGAGCAGTTCTTC. As protein: CASSIGSNYNEQFF.

The J gene is TRBJ2-3, the V gene TRBV24-1; D perhaps matches TRBD1 (5 bases). V gave up 12 bases and J gave up 3 bases, with 21 bases separating them. The CDR3 contains 15 residues. The germline gives CDR1 KGHDR, CDR2 SFDVKD. The CDR3 region has the DNA TGTGCCCCCATAAGAAGTCCAGGGAAGACAGATACGCAGTATTTT. This gives the protein CAPIRSPGKTDTQYF.